Below, 17 T cell receptor beta chains from the same sample are listed, as sequenced in a study of shared T cell receptors in the human thymus. Only in-frame clones appear in the TCRdb table, and some are missing; sequencing was by immunoSEQ multiplex PCR. This sample has under 700,000 clones, with roughly 74% found just once. The same specimen was also included in a second study, on human thymus T cells.

Sequencing was performed on thymocytes. The receptors originated from a boy younger than two with a congenital heart defect.

V and J are TRBV9 and TRBJ2-7; 10 bases match TRBD2. The CDR3 runs 16 residues. Germline V gene lookup returns CDR1 SGDLS and CDR2 YYNGEE. V was pared by 3 bases and J by 4 bases, with 10 bases of the junction left unmatched. The chain's CDR3 is CASSEFRLAGLYEQYF. DNA for the CDR3: TGTGCCAGCAGCGAGTTTAGACTAGCGGGTCTTTACGAGCAGTACTTC.

The chain employs TRBV29-1 and TRBJ2-5; no clear D gene. This CDR3 region has 12 residues. Trimming pared 3 bases from V and 4 bases from J, leaving 9 bases between. The germline gives CDR1 SQVTM, CDR2 ANQGSEA. CDR3 region: CSVDQVTETQYF. CDR3 sequence (DNA): TGCAGCGTTGATCAGGTAACAGAGACCCAGTACTTC.

This sequence joins TRBV15 and TRBJ2-1; D gene uncertain. Germline V gene sequence: CDR1 LNHNV, CDR2 YYDKDF (reference sequence). The CDR3 runs to 13 residues. Trimming stripped 5 bases from V and 6 bases from J, with 11 bases between. The CDR3 region has the DNA TGTGCCACCAGCCCGGTCTCATTCAATGAGCAGTTCTTC. This translates into CATSPVSFNEQFF.

The chain uses TRBV19 and TRBJ1-5; weak D call: TRBD1 (5 bases). The CDR3 loop spans 14 amino acids. Germline CDR1 is LNHDA and CDR2 is SQIVND (reference sequence). Between the trimmed V and J ends, which lost 6 bases and 4 bases, there was a span of 13 bases. The CDR3 loop is CASSWQGRNQPQHF. CDR3 DNA: TGTGCCAGTAGCTGGCAGGGCAGGAATCAGCCCCAGCATTTT.

J is TRBJ2-7 and V is TRBV7-2, with D perhaps matching TRBD2 (5 bases). Per the germline V gene, CDR1 is SGHTA and CDR2 is FQGNSA. V dropped 2 bases and J dropped 2 bases, with 13 bases sitting between them. CDR3 length equals 15 residues. The chain's CDR3 is CASSLKLDPPYEQYF. CDR3 DNA sequence: TGTGCCAGCAGCTTAAAACTAGACCCACCCTACGAGCAGTACTTC.

V is TRBV20-1 and J is TRBJ2-5, with D hard to call. CDR1 is DFQATT, CDR2 SNEGSKA, per germline (reference sequence). V lost 0 bases and J 5 bases, leaving 4 bases between the germline ends. This CDR3 region has 11 residues. CDR3 amino acids: CSARESETQYF. CDR3 DNA: TGCAGTGCTAGAGAATCGGAGACCCAGTACTTC.

The chain uses TRBV28 and TRBJ1-5; D gene ambiguous. This CDR3 spans 14 amino acids. Trimming pared 2 bases from V and 4 bases from J, leaving 9 bases between. Germline V gene lookup returns CDR1 MDHEN and CDR2 SYDVKM. CDR3 DNA: TGTGCCAGCAGTTTACTAGGGAGAAATCAGCCCCAGCATTTT. As protein: CASSLLGRNQPQHF.

This chain connects TRBV10-3 to TRBJ2-7; possible D gene TRBD1, 6 bases. The V gene's germline CDR1 is ENHRY and CDR2 SYGVKD. This CDR3 has 14 residues. V gave up 8 bases and J gave up 0 bases, with 14 bases separating them. The CDR3 loop reads CAIADGDNSYEQYF. The DNA of the CDR3 is TGTGCCATCGCCGACGGGGACAACTCCTACGAGCAGTACTTC.

The rearrangement links TRBV30 to TRBJ2-7; TRBD1 matches 12 bases. Germline loops: CDR1 GTSNPN, CDR2 SVGIG (reference sequence). The J segment lost 6 bases and the V segment lost 5 bases, leaving 11 bases of the junction unmatched. The CDR3 length is 15 residues. The CDR3 region is CAWGTGDRGQVEQYF. The CDR3 nucleotides read TGTGCCTGGGGAACCGGGGACAGGGGGCAAGTCGAGCAGTACTTC.

The CDR3 loop is CASSQDSRTGNSYEQYF. The CDR3 DNA is TGTGCCAGCAGCCAAGATTCTAGGACAGGCAACTCCTACGAGCAGTACTTC. The chain joins TRBV14 to TRBJ2-7; 7 bases align to TRBD1. The J segment lost 0 bases and the V segment lost 0 bases, leaving 8 bases of the junction unmatched. This CDR3 contains 17 residues. Germline assignment: CDR1 SGHDN and CDR2 FVKESK. Full variable domain (outside the CDR3, taken from reference TRBV14 and TRBJ2-7): EAGVTQFPSHSVIEKGQTVTLRCDPISGHDNLYWYRRVMGKEIKFLLHFVKESKQDESGMPNNRFLAERTGGTYSTLKVQPAELEDSGVYFCASSQDSRTGNSYEQYFGPGTRLTVT.

This clone was counted between two and nine times. This sample also contains other DNA sequences that code for the same CDR3. CDR3 sequence reads: CASSPGLAEYNEQFF. DNA for the CDR3: TGCGCCAGCAGCCCGGGACTAGCCGAATACAATGAGCAGTTCTTC. The chain employs TRBV4-3 and TRBJ2-1; 9 bases match TRBD2. Germline V gene lookup returns CDR1 LGHNA and CDR2 YSLEER. The CDR3 consists of 15 residues. The junction had 5 bases not matched to a gene; V was cut back by 4 bases and J by 4 bases.

This chain joins TRBV6-1 and TRBJ2-5, with D tentatively TRBD1 (5 bases). Trimming removed 6 bases at V and 2 bases at J, with 7 bases between. The CDR3 loop spans 12 amino acids. In germline, CDR1 is MNHNS, CDR2 SASEGT. CDR3: CASRGLQETQYF. CDR3 nucleotide sequence: TGTGCCAGCAGGGGGCTTCAAGAGACCCAGTACTTC.

The chain employs TRBV15 and TRBJ1-2; tentative D call: TRBD1 (6 bases). The ends were cut back, 0 bases at V and 4 bases at J, with 15 bases in the middle. This CDR3 spans 16 amino acids. The germline V gene encodes CDR1 LNHNV and CDR2 YYDKDF (reference sequence). For the CDR3, the DNA is TGTGCCACCAGCAGAGAAACAGGGTTTACTCCCTATGGCTACACCTTC. Its translation is CATSRETGFTPYGYTF.

The genes are TRBV5-4 and TRBJ2-7; 7 bases map to TRBD1. The J segment lost 2 bases and the V segment lost 1 base, leaving 12 bases of the junction unmatched. This CDR3 has 17 residues. Germline V CDR1 and CDR2: SGHNT, YYREEE (reference sequence). This CDR3 is CASSLSADGTDPYEQYF. The CDR3 DNA follows: TGTGCCAGCAGCTTGTCGGCTGATGGGACAGATCCCTACGAGCAGTACTTC. Full variable domain (outside the CDR3, taken from reference TRBV5-4 and TRBJ2-7): ETGVTQSPTHLIKTRGQQVTLRCSSQSGHNTVSWYQQALGQGPQFIFQYYREEENGRGNFPPRFSGLQFPNYSSELNVNALELDDSALYLCASSLSADGTDPYEQYFGPGTRLTVT.

The chain joins TRBV7-9 to TRBJ2-1; 11 bases are a match to TRBD2. CDR3 size: 11 residues. V gave up 9 bases and J gave up 10 bases; unmatched junction bases: 2. Per the germline V gene, CDR1 is SEHNR and CDR2 is FQNEAQ (reference sequence). CDR3 region: CASRLAGEQFF. The CDR3 DNA sequence: TGTGCCAGTAGACTAGCGGGAGAGCAGTTCTTC.

CDR3 sequence: CASSLGLAGGPGDTQYF. CDR3 nucleotides: TGTGCCAGCAGTTTGGGACTAGCGGGAGGACCTGGGGATACGCAGTATTTT. V and J are TRBV27 and TRBJ2-3; 15 nucleotides align to TRBD2. The CDR3 totals 17 residues. V was clipped by 3 bases and J by 6 bases; unmatched bases: 7. Germline CDR1 reads MNHEY; CDR2 reads SMNVEV (reference sequence).

The gene calls are TRBV5-4 and TRBJ2-7; D is undetermined. There are 11 residues in the CDR3. The germline gives CDR1 SGHNT, CDR2 YYREEE (reference sequence). Between the trimmed V and J ends, which lost 1 base and 3 bases, there was a span of 2 bases. Here the CDR3 reads CASSLYYEQYF. The CDR3 nucleotides read TGTGCCAGCAGCTTGTACTACGAGCAGTACTTC.